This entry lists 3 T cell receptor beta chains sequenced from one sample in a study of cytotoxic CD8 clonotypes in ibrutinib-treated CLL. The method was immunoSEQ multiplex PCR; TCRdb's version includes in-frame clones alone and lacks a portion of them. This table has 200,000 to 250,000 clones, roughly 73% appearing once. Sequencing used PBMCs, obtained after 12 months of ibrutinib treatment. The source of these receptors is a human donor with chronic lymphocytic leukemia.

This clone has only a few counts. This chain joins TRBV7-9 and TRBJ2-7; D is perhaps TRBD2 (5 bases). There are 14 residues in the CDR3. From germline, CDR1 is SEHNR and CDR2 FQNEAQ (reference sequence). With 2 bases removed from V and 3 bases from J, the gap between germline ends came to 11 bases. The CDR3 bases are TGTGCCAGCAGCTTATTAGGACTTAACTACGAGCAGTACTTC. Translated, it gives CASSLLGLNYEQYF.

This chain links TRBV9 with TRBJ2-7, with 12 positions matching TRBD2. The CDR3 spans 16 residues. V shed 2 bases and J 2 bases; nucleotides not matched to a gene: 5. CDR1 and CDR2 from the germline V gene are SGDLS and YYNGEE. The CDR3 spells CASSVGTSGPPYEQYF. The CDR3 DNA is TGTGCCAGCAGCGTGGGGACTAGCGGGCCGCCCTACGAGCAGTACTTC.

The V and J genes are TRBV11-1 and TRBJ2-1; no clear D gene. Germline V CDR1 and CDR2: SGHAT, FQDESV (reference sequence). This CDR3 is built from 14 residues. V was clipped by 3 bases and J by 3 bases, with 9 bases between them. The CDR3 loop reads CASSFHILYNEQFF. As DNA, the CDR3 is TGTGCCAGCAGCTTTCATATTCTCTACAATGAGCAGTTCTTC.